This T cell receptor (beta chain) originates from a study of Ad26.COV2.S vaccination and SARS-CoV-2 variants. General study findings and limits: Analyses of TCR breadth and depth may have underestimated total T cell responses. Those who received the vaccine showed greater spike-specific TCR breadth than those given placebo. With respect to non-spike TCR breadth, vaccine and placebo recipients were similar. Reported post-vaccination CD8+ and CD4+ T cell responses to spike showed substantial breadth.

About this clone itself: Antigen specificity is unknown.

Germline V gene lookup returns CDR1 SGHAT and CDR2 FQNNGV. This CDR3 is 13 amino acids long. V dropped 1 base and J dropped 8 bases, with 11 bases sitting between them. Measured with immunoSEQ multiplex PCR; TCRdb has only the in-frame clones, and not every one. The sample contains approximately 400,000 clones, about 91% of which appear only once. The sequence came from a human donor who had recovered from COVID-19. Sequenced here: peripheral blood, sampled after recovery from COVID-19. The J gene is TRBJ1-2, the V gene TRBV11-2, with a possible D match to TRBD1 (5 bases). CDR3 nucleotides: TGTGCCAGCAGCTTAGGGGCAGGGACCGGCTACACCTTC. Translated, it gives CASSLGAGTGYTF. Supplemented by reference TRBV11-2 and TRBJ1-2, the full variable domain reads EAGVAQSPRYKIIEKRQSVAFWCNPISGHATLYWYQQILGQGPKLLIQFQNNGVVDDSQLPKDRFSAERLKGVDSTLKIQPAKLEDSAVYLCASSLGAGTGYTFGSGTRLTVV.